One sample yielded the 5 T cell receptor beta chains listed below, sequenced in a study of preoperative IRX-2 immunotherapy in early breast cancer. Treatment of the sample: preoperative locoregional IRX-2 cytokine immunotherapy. Data came from immunoSEQ multiplex PCR; TCRdb stores just in-frame clones and leaves some out. The sample yields 25,000 to 30,000 clones, nearly 90% seen once. Collection of the sample occurred from a patient treated with IRX-2 immunotherapy. Receptors were obtained from a human donor with breast cancer.

The chain uses TRBV6-1 and TRBJ1-1, with 8 bases that match TRBD1. Germline-derived CDR1 and CDR2 are MNHNS and SASEGT. With V trimmed by 3 bases and J by 5 bases, 17 bases remained unmatched. The CDR3 loop spans 18 amino acids. CDR3 loop: CASSDDSTGGLMGTEAFF. The CDR3 DNA reads TGTGCCAGCAGTGACGATTCTACAGGGGGTTTAATGGGAACTGAAGCTTTCTTT.

The chain recombines TRBV9 with TRBJ2-3; 7 bases fit TRBD2. V was pared by 3 bases and J by 2 bases, with 6 bases of the junction left unmatched. CDR1 is SGDLS and CDR2 is YYNGEE in the germline V gene. The CDR3 totals 15 residues. CDR3 coding DNA: TGTGCCAGCAGCGCACCAGCGGGAATCACAGATACGCAGTATTTT. It translates to CASSAPAGITDTQYF.

V gene TRBV7-9 combines with J gene TRBJ1-2; D unclear. V dropped 2 bases and J dropped 8 bases, with 9 bases sitting between them. The CDR3 is 12 residues long. Germline CDR1 and CDR2: SEHNR and FQNEAQ (reference sequence). CDR3 residues: CASSLSPRGYTF. The CDR3 DNA sequence: TGTGCCAGCAGCTTAAGCCCTAGGGGCTACACCTTC.

The sample holds one count of this clone. V is TRBV9 and J is TRBJ2-7; TRBD1 agrees at 7 bases. The germline gives CDR1 SGDLS, CDR2 YYNGEE. This CDR3 has 12 amino acids. The ends lost 3 bases at V and 6 bases at J; junction bases unmatched: 3. The CDR3 protein is CASSATGSEQYF. CDR3 coding DNA: TGTGCCAGCAGCGCGACAGGGTCCGAGCAGTACTTC.

Here the CDR3 reads CASSIRQVGTDTQYF. In DNA, the CDR3 is TGTGCCAGTAGTATCAGGCAGGTTGGAACAGATACGCAGTATTTT. The chain links TRBV19 to TRBJ2-3; no reliable D call. V lost 3 bases, J lost 3 bases, and 13 bases lay in between. The CDR3 consists of 15 residues. The germline gives CDR1 LNHDA, CDR2 SQIVND (reference sequence).